This T cell receptor beta chain comes out of a study of follicular helper T cells after annual influenza vaccination. Across the whole study: Some donors were sampled over the 2013-2014, 2014-2015 and 2015-2016 vaccinations. Overall study results and limits: Productive TCRB sequences came from only about 10-22% of cells. Undersampling of the much larger non-cTfh compartments could not be excluded for influenza clone enrichment.

TCRdb's copy holds only in-frame clones and misses some; the assay was immunoSEQ multiplex PCR. This sample has about 9,600 clones, with about 85% found just once. Regarding this clone: Its specificity is unknown.

Trimming left V 2 bases short and J 0 bases short, with 8 bases between. This CDR3 has 14 amino acids. CDR1 is SGHDT, CDR2 YYEEEE, per germline. The time point here: 2014-2015 season, 7 days after vaccination. The clonotype originates from an adult who received the influenza vaccine. This specimen consisted of CXCR5- memory CD4+ T cells sorted from blood, obtained 7 days after influenza vaccination. This rearrangement joins TRBV5-6 to TRBJ1-1; no firm D call. DNA for the CDR3: TGTGCCAGCAGCTTAAGGGTCATGAACACTGAAGCTTTCTTT. Protein product: CASSLRVMNTEAFF.